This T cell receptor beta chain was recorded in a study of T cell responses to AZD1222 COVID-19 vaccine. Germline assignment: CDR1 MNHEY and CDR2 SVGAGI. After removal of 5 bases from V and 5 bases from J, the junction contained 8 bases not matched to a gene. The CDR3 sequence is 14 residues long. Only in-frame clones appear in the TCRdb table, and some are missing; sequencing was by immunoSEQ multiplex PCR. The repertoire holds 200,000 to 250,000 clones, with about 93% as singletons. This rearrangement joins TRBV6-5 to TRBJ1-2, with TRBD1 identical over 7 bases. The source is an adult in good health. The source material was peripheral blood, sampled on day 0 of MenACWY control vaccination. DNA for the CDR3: TGTGCCAGCAGTAGTGCGGGACAGACTTATGGCTACACCTTC. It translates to CASSSAGQTYGYTF.